This paragraph reports one T cell receptor (beta chain). Produced via immunoSEQ multiplex PCR; TCRdb's table is partial and in-frame only. This table holds about 310,000 clones, 90% found once. This sample is part of a study of blood T cell repertoires in COVID-19. Study at large: The United States, Italy and Spain supplied acute and convalescent COVID-19 samples. In each case, the material was cDNA or gDNA derived from T cells, B-cell-depleted T cells, or PBMCs.

Enrolled through a virtual design, the participants were between 18 and 89 years of age and came from roughly 22 US areas. This receptor was obtained from a woman aged 18-29 years with acute COVID-19. What was sequenced was PBMCs or T cells enriched from blood (not recorded which).

CDR3: CATSDETGPGQPQHF. CDR3 DNA sequence: TGTGCCACCAGTGATGAGACAGGGCCGGGTCAGCCCCAGCATTTT. The V and J genes are TRBV24-1 and TRBJ1-5, with TRBD1 matching 7 bases. Germline CDR1 reads KGHDR; CDR2 reads SFDVKD. The length of the CDR3 is 15 residues. The ends lost 3 bases at V and 6 bases at J; junction bases unmatched: 7.